This T cell receptor (beta chain) was obtained from a study of regulatory T cells in long-lasting Graves disease. This clonotype was observed a few times. What it binds is not known. This CDR3 is 17 amino acids long. Deletions cut 2 bases from V and 1 base from J, with 16 bases between. Germline CDR1 and CDR2: SGHTS and YDEGEE. Points from the study as a whole: Preferential use of TRBV28, TRBJ1-2 and TRBJ2-5 was seen in persistent disease. Newly diagnosed Graves' patients exceeded persistent ones in TCR diversity.

Time point denoted: persistent/refractory GD, antithyroid drugs over 5 years with positive TRAb. The TCR library was made from RNA extracted from PBMCs. Peripheral blood, 7 to 9.5 milliliters of it, was drawn into EDTA tubes. Arm-PCR with iRepertoire HTBI primers amplified the CDR3 regions for these TCR beta libraries. Each CDR3 protein is one row after TCRdb ran MiXCR on the multiplex PCR reads. Among under 450,000 distinct CDR3 sequences listed, roughly 20% were seen once. The chain recombines TRBV5-8 with TRBJ1-5, with a possible D match to TRBD1 (6 bases). The input for sequencing was peripheral blood mononuclear cells (PBMCs), taken when the disease was refractory, from a patient treated with antithyroid drugs. The receptor was isolated from a woman aged 40 to 50 with Graves disease. The CDR3 nucleotides read TGTGCCAGCAGCTTATTACAGGGAATGCGAAGCAATCAGCCCCAGCATTTT. Its translation: CASSLLQGMRSNQPQHF. The full variable domain, rest sourced from reference TRBV5-8 and TRBJ1-5, is EAGVTQSPTHLIKTRGQQATLRCSPISGHTSVYWYQQALGLGLQFLLWYDEGEERNRGNFPPRFSGRQFPNYSSELNVNALELEDSALYLCASSLLQGMRSNQPQHFGDGTRLSIL.